The 28 T cell receptor beta chains below all came from one sample that was sequenced in a study of blood T cell repertoires in COVID-19. Data came from immunoSEQ multiplex PCR; TCRdb stores just in-frame clones and leaves some out. This sample carries 150,000 or so clones, 84% of them seen once, and the ten largest clones take about 7.2%. The specimen was peripheral blood. The receptor set was obtained from a woman between 45 and 60 years old in a cohort sampled during active or convalescent COVID-19.

In its sample, this clone was seen a few times. This chain joins TRBV12-3 or TRBV12-4 and TRBJ2-7; no definite D call. There are 13 residues in the CDR3. V lost 1 base and J lost 1, with 5 bases in between. In DNA form, the CDR3 reads TGTGCCAGCAGTTTAGGCGGTTCCTACGAGCAGTACTTC. As protein: CASSLGGSYEQYF.

The J gene is TRBJ1-2, the V gene TRBV7-2; TRBD1 matches at 7 bases. The CDR3 runs to 14 residues. The germline V gene encodes CDR1 SGHTA and CDR2 FQGNSA. V shed 3 bases, J shed 7 bases, and the junction held 8 bases outside the gene matches. The CDR3 DNA follows: TGTGCCAGCAGCTTTTTGGAGGGGGCATCTGGCTACACCTTC. Translating gives CASSFLEGASGYTF.

This sequence joins TRBV3-1 (or the pseudogene TRBV3-2) and TRBJ1-2, with D tentatively TRBD1 (5 bases). Trimming pared 0 bases from V and 8 bases from J, leaving 16 bases between. CDR1 and CDR2 from the germline V gene are LGHDT and YNNKEL (reference sequence). The CDR3 has 15 residues. In DNA, the CDR3 is TGTGCCAGCAGCCAAGATTATTACAGGTCAAACGGCTACACCTTC. Translation: CASSQDYYRSNGYTF.

The chain joins TRBV20-1 to TRBJ2-1; D not certain. Per germline, CDR1 DFQATT and CDR2 SNEGSKA (reference sequence). The CDR3 length is 16 residues. V lost 3 bases, J lost 8 bases, and 23 bases lay in between. CDR3 nucleotides: TGCAGTGCTAGTAATCCGCGAATTACCGCCACAGATGAGCAGTTCTTC. Protein product: CSASNPRITATDEQFF.

This clone was seen a single time. The chain joins TRBV5-1 to TRBJ2-7; TRBD1 aligns across 7 bases. Germline trimming cut 0 bases from V and 0 bases from J; bases unmatched to any gene: 6. Germline assignment: CDR1 SGHRS and CDR2 YFSETQ. The CDR3 has 16 amino acids. The CDR3 DNA reads as TGCGCCAGCAGCTTGGGAGGCAGGGACAGCTCCTACGAGCAGTACTTC. This codes for CASSLGGRDSSYEQYF.

The rearrangement uses TRBV7-2 and TRBJ2-1; unclear D gene. V lost 3 bases to trimming and J lost 0 bases, with 3 bases between them. The germline V gene encodes CDR1 SGHTA and CDR2 FQGNSA. CDR3 size: 13 residues. The CDR3 region is CASSLSSYNEQFF. As DNA, the CDR3 is TGTGCCAGCAGCTTGAGCTCCTACAATGAGCAGTTCTTC.

This chain connects TRBV7-6 to TRBJ2-1; D is unresolved. Germline lookup yields CDR1 SGHVS and CDR2 FNYEAQ. Trimming removed 4 bases at V and 10 bases at J, with 17 bases between. The CDR3 runs 14 residues. CDR3: CASSSSTPPREQFF. The CDR3 nucleotides are TGTGCCAGCAGCTCCTCAACTCCGCCTAGGGAGCAGTTCTTC.

This clone was observed a few times. The chain recombines TRBV7-9 with TRBJ1-1, with D hard to call. Germline values: CDR1 SEHNR, CDR2 FQNEAQ (reference sequence). The CDR3 is 13 amino acids. V was pared by 5 bases and J by 1 base, with 8 bases between. CDR3 region: CASSVTTNTEAFF. CDR3 sequence (DNA): TGTGCCAGCAGCGTAACAACGAACACTGAAGCTTTCTTT.

The chain links TRBV6-1 to TRBJ1-2, with D possibly TRBD1 on 6 matching bases. Per germline, CDR1 MNHNS and CDR2 SASEGT. V was clipped by 1 base and J by 2 bases, with 11 bases between them. This CDR3 has 15 amino acids. The chain's CDR3 is CASSEEPGTNYGYTF. The CDR3 DNA is TGTGCCAGCAGTGAAGAACCGGGGACAAACTATGGCTACACCTTC.

In this sample, this clone turned up a few times. The rearrangement links TRBV6-5 to TRBJ2-5, with a possible D match to TRBD2 (5 bases). This CDR3 contains 13 residues. Germline values: CDR1 MNHEY, CDR2 SVGAGI. Trimming took 6 bases from V and 5 from J, leaving 13 bases between them. CDR3 residues: CASSGLPFETQYF. The CDR3 DNA reads TGTGCCAGCAGCGGACTCCCTTTCGAGACCCAGTACTTC.

This clone showed up just a few times. The chain combines TRBV4-3 with TRBJ1-2; 12 bases agree with TRBD1. The CDR3 sequence is 18 residues long. V lost 0 bases, J lost 4 bases, and 9 bases stayed unmatched. Germline CDR1 reads LGHNA; CDR2 reads YSLEER. CDR3 in amino acids: CASSQDLAGTGGGYGYTF. CDR3 in DNA: TGCGCCAGCAGCCAAGATCTTGCCGGGACAGGGGGCGGCTATGGCTACACCTTC.

The chain joins TRBV9 to TRBJ2-3, with 7 nucleotides matching TRBD2. CDR1 SGDLS and CDR2 YYNGEE come from the germline V gene. V gave up 0 bases and J gave up 2 bases; unmatched junction bases: 3. The CDR3 consists of 15 residues. CDR3 loop: CASSVDGGYTDTQYF. CDR3 nucleotides: TGTGCCAGCAGCGTAGACGGGGGGTACACAGATACGCAGTATTTT. Full variable domain (rest looked up from reference TRBV9 and TRBJ2-3): DSGVTQTPKHLITATGQRVTLRCSPRSGDLSVYWYQQSLDQGLQFLIQYYNGEERAKGNILERFSAQQFPDLHSELNLSSLELGDSALYFCASSVDGGYTDTQYFGPGTRLTVL.

This chain joins TRBV4-3 and TRBJ2-7; D is possibly TRBD1 (5 bases). This CDR3 has 14 amino acids. CDR1 and CDR2 from the germline V gene are LGHNA and YSLEER. Trimming cost V 3 bases and J 6 bases, with 15 bases left between them. The CDR3 protein is CASSQDIGLVEQYF. The CDR3 DNA sequence: TGCGCCAGCAGCCAGGACATTGGGTTAGTCGAGCAGTACTTC.

The chain couples TRBV19 to TRBJ2-5; TRBD1 matches 8 bases. CDR3 size: 14 residues. V gave up 3 bases and J gave up 4 bases; unmatched junction bases: 4. Germline-derived CDR1 and CDR2 are LNHDA and SQIVND (reference sequence). DNA of the CDR3: TGTGCCAGTAGTATGCGGCAGGGGGCAGAGACCCAGTACTTC. Its translation is CASSMRQGAETQYF.

The chain couples TRBV6-5 to TRBJ1-1, with 9 nucleotides matching TRBD1. Germline V gene data show CDR1 as MNHEY and CDR2 as SVGAGI. Trimming took 4 bases from V and 3 from J; bases not matched to a gene: 9. This CDR3 is built from 16 residues. DNA of the CDR3: TGTGCCAGCAGTTTAACCCACAGGGGGCGAGACACTGAAGCTTTCTTT. Protein sequence: CASSLTHRGRDTEAFF.

The chain uses TRBV12-5 and TRBJ1-1; 7 positions agree with TRBD1. The V segment lost 6 bases and the J segment 0 bases; nucleotides outside the gene matches: 7. Per germline, CDR1 LGHNT and CDR2 FRNRAP. This CDR3 is 15 amino acids long. The CDR3 sequence: CASGPGQIMNTEAFF. In DNA, the CDR3 is TGTGCTAGTGGCCCGGGACAGATAATGAACACTGAAGCTTTCTTT.

The count of this clone is one. The V gene is TRBV9, the J gene TRBJ2-7; 10 bases align to TRBD2. The length of the CDR3 is 16 residues. Germline-derived CDR1 and CDR2 are SGDLS and YYNGEE. J lost 3 bases, V lost 1 base, and 7 bases had no gene match. The CDR3 loop is CASSVPLAGDLYEQYF. CDR3 sequence (DNA): TGTGCCAGCAGCGTACCGCTAGCGGGGGACCTCTACGAGCAGTACTTC.

The rearrangement links TRBV5-1 to TRBJ2-5, with D possibly matching TRBD1 (6 bases). Trimming shortened V by 5 bases and J by 2 bases, and 10 bases separated the two germline ends. Germline lookup yields CDR1 SGHRS and CDR2 YFSETQ. The CDR3 length is 13 residues. CDR3 DNA: TGCGCCAGCAGTCCCGGACAGCAAGAGACCCAGTACTTC. It yields the protein CASSPGQQETQYF.

The chain combines TRBV2 with TRBJ1-2; D is perhaps TRBD1 (6 bases). V lost 7 bases, J lost 0 bases, and 12 bases lay in between. Germline lookup yields CDR1 SNHLY and CDR2 FYNNEI. The length of the CDR3 is 14 residues. CDR3 sequence: CASIRDTTNYGYTF. The CDR3 nucleotides read TGTGCCAGCATACGGGACACTACTAACTATGGCTACACCTTC.

The chain combines TRBV20-1 with TRBJ1-4, with 9 positions matching TRBD1. The CDR3 spans 15 residues. Germline V gene sequence: CDR1 DFQATT, CDR2 SNEGSKA (reference sequence). J lost 5 bases, V lost 3 bases, and 7 bases had no gene match. The CDR3 is CSASETGTGNEKLFF. The CDR3 nucleotides are TGCAGTGCTAGTGAAACCGGGACAGGGAATGAAAAACTGTTTTTT.

This clone was detected only a few times. The V call is TRBV4-1, the J call TRBJ2-1; 12 positions agree with TRBD2. The CDR3 consists of 18 residues. Trimming took 3 bases from V and 5 from J; bases not matched to a gene: 11. Germline V CDR1 and CDR2: MGHRA, YSYEKL. The CDR3 protein is CASSQWTSGASKNNEQFF. CDR3 DNA sequence: TGCGCCAGCAGCCAGTGGACTAGCGGGGCATCCAAAAACAATGAGCAGTTCTTC.

The chain employs TRBV6-6 and TRBJ2-7; D not resolved. The CDR3 is 12 amino acids. V lost 0 bases, J lost 6 bases, and 6 bases lay in between. In germline, CDR1 is MNHNY, CDR2 SVGAGI (reference sequence). The CDR3 spells CASSYSISEQYF. The CDR3 DNA reads TGTGCCAGCAGTTACTCGATTAGCGAGCAGTACTTC.

The sample holds a few counts of this clone. The chain carries TRBV29-1 and TRBJ2-1; D is unclear. Trimming took off 4 bases at V and 4 bases at J, with 8 bases between the two ends. The CDR3 totals 12 residues. Germline values: CDR1 SQVTM, CDR2 ANQGSEA. DNA of the CDR3: TGCAGCGTTGCCGGGTCGTACAATGAGCAGTTCTTC. It encodes CSVAGSYNEQFF.

V and J are TRBV12-5 and TRBJ2-7; no clear D. This CDR3 spans 10 amino acids. Germline values: CDR1 LGHNT, CDR2 FRNRAP. The V and J ends lost 8 bases and 3 bases respectively, with 5 bases between them. The CDR3 sequence is CASSGYEQYF. Here the CDR3 DNA reads TGTGCTAGTTCAGGCTACGAGCAGTACTTC. Together with reference TRBV12-5 and TRBJ2-7, the CDR3 gives the full variable domain: DARVTQTPRHKVTEMGQEVTMRCQPILGHNTVFWYRQTMMQGLELLAYFRNRAPLDDSGMPKDRFSAEMPDATLATLKIQPSEPRDSAVYFCASSGYEQYFGPGTRLTVT.

The genes are TRBV6-5 and TRBJ2-5; 11 nucleotides align to TRBD2. CDR3 length equals 15 residues. Losses at the gene ends were 4 bases for V and 5 bases for J; bases not matched to a gene: 6. The germline gives CDR1 MNHEY, CDR2 SVGAGI. Written as DNA, the CDR3 is TGTGCCAGCAGTTTAGCGGGGGGGCTCCGGGAGACCCAGTACTTC. Translating gives CASSLAGGLRETQYF.

V usage is TRBV24-1 and J usage is TRBJ2-1; the match to TRBD1 covers 8 bases. This CDR3 spans 16 amino acids. Per the germline V gene, CDR1 is KGHDR and CDR2 is SFDVKD. The ends lost 5 bases at V and 5 bases at J; junction bases unmatched: 10. DNA of the CDR3: TGTGCCACCAGTGGGATGGGGCAGGGGGCAAACAATGAGCAGTTCTTC. Translation: CATSGMGQGANNEQFF.

The V gene is TRBV19, the J gene TRBJ1-2; D is uncertain. CDR1 LNHDA and CDR2 SQIVND come from the germline V gene (reference sequence). The CDR3 is made up of 11 amino acids. V was clipped by 8 bases and J by 2 bases, with 6 bases between them. In DNA form, the CDR3 reads TGTGCCAGTGGGCCAAACTATGGCTACACCTTC. This codes for CASGPNYGYTF.

The table lists this clone with a few counts. This sequence joins TRBV15 and TRBJ2-2; 7 nucleotides agree with TRBD1. Germline V gene lookup returns CDR1 LNHNV and CDR2 YYDKDF (reference sequence). The CDR3 extends over 15 amino acids. J was trimmed by 11 bases and V by 0 bases; bases with no gene match: 9. This CDR3 reads CATSRDDRDPGELFF. CDR3 coding DNA: TGTGCCACCAGCAGAGATGACAGGGACCCGGGAGAGCTGTTTTTT.